What follows describes a single T cell receptor (beta chain). Cohorts were assigned according to the clinical history that participants reported. Recovered participants had two consecutive negative NP/OP PCR tests, healthcare professional clearance, or symptom resolution. This specimen comes from a study of blood T cell repertoires in COVID-19. The length of the CDR3 is 18 residues. In the original processing: Estimation of nucleated cell counts relied on the amplification of reference gene primers. The method was immunoSEQ multiplex PCR; TCRdb's version includes in-frame clones alone and lacks a portion of them. V, J and clone size derive from that table, while D and trimming were established from the DNA sequence. Of 150,000 to 200,000 clones detected, 80% appear once; the ten largest clones hold around 3.7%.

The chain joins TRBV21-1 to TRBJ2-3; the table's D call TRBD2 went unverified against the DNA. TRBV21-1 is a listed pseudogene. The sample comprised PBMCs or T cells enriched from blood (not recorded which). The receptor comes from an older woman who had recovered from COVID-19. The CDR3 reads CASSKEELAGGPPDTQYF. The CDR3 DNA reads as TGTGCCAGCAGCAAAGAGGAGCTAGCGGGGGGGCCCCCAGATACGCAGTATTTT.